This paragraph reports one T cell receptor (beta chain). These data are taken from a study of blood T cell repertoires in COVID-19. V lost 6 bases, J lost 4 bases, and 5 bases stayed unmatched. There are 13 residues in the CDR3. Looked up from germline, CDR1 is MRHNA and CDR2 is SNTAGT. TCRdb's copy holds only in-frame clones and misses some; the assay was immunoSEQ multiplex PCR. Seen here are some 200,000 clones, around 94% observed once, and the top ten hold roughly 0.7%. The sample was peripheral blood. This chain connects TRBV6-4 to TRBJ1-1; 7 bases are a match to TRBD1. The clonotype originates from a man aged 30 to 45 with COVID-19, enrolled during active disease. For the CDR3, the DNA is TGTGCCAGCAGCCGGACAGGTAGCACTGAAGCTTTCTTT. Amino acids: CASSRTGSTEAFF.